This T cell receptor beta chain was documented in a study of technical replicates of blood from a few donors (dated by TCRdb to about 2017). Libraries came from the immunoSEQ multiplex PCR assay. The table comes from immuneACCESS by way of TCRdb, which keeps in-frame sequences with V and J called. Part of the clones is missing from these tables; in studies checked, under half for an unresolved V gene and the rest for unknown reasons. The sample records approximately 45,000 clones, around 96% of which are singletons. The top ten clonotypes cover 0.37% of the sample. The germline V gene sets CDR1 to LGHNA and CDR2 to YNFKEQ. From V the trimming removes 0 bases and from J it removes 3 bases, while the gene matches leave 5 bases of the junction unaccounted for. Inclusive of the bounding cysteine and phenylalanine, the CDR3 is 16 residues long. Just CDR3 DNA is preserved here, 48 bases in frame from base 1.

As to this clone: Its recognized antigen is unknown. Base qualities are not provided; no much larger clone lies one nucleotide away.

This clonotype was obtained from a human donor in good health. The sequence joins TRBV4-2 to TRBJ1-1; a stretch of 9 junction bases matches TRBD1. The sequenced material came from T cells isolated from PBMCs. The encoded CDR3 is CASSQDGTGIYTEAFF. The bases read TGTGCCAGCAGCCAAGATGGGACAGGGATTTACACTGAAGCTTTCTTT.